The 31 T cell receptor beta chains presented below share a single source sample, sequenced in a study of blood T cell repertoires in COVID-19. Assay: immunoSEQ multiplex PCR; the TCRdb copy retains only in-frame clones and omits some. The sample yields some 48,000 clones, 75% to 90% seen once. The source material was peripheral blood. The receptors here all came from a woman of 80 years or more in a cohort sampled during active or convalescent COVID-19.

DNA of the CDR3: TGTGCCAGCAGCCTAGGACAGGGGGCGCACGGCTACACCTTC. Translated: CASSLGQGAHGYTF. V usage is TRBV5-8 and J usage is TRBJ1-2; 11 positions match TRBD1. The CDR3 has 14 residues. After removal of 4 bases from V and 8 bases from J, the junction contained 7 bases not matched to a gene. Per the germline V gene, CDR1 is SGHTS and CDR2 is YDEGEE.

The rearrangement uses TRBV6-5 and TRBJ2-7; D may be TRBD2 (6 bases). The CDR3 runs 15 residues. Germline CDR1 and CDR2: MNHEY and SVGAGI. Deletions cut 5 bases from V and 1 base from J, with 15 bases between. The CDR3 region is CASSLREDGSYEQYF. The CDR3 nucleotides read TGTGCCAGCAGTCTAAGGGAGGACGGATCCTACGAGCAGTACTTC.

The chain has TRBV2 and TRBJ2-7, with TRBD1 identical over 9 bases. Germline trimming cut 7 bases from V and 5 bases from J; bases unmatched to any gene: 9. This CDR3 has 14 amino acids. The germline CDR1 and CDR2 sequences are SNHLY and FYNNEI. This CDR3 is CASTPGQGVHEQYF. The DNA of the CDR3 is TGTGCCAGCACCCCGGGACAGGGTGTCCACGAGCAGTACTTC.

The rearrangement links TRBV21-1 to TRBJ2-1; the D call of TRBD2 is as the table states it, not checked on the DNA. TRBV21-1 is noted as a pseudogene. There are 17 residues in the CDR3. CDR3 amino acids: CASSIPGDGLGYNEQFF. The CDR3 DNA reads TGTGCCAGCAGCATCCCCGGTGACGGGTTAGGATACAATGAGCAGTTCTTC.

The chain links TRBV12-1 to TRBJ2-7; the DNA was not used to check the table's D call, TRBD1. TRBV12-1 is a pseudogene locus. The CDR3 consists of 16 residues. The DNA for the CDR3 is TGTGCCAGCAACCCAGCCAGGGGTGAGAACTCCTACGAGCAGTACTTC. As protein: CASNPARGENSYEQYF.

This clone was detected only once. This chain uses TRBV21-1 with TRBJ2-1; the table gives TRBD2 as D, unverified against the DNA. TRBV21-1 is given as a pseudogene. This CDR3 has 17 residues. The CDR3 spells CASSRGVAGERPVEQFF. The CDR3 bases are TGTGCCAGCAGCAGAGGCGTAGCGGGAGAACGACCGGTGGAGCAGTTCTTC.

This clone was found once. The chain has TRBV7-2 and TRBJ1-1; TRBD1 might be the D (5 bases). CDR3 length: 14 residues. Trimming cost V 3 bases and J 1 base, with 9 bases left between them. Germline V gives CDR1 SGHTA, CDR2 FQGNSA. The CDR3 DNA reads as TGTGCCAGCAGCTTGGGACTTTCGAACACTGAAGCTTTCTTT. Protein: CASSLGLSNTEAFF.

J is TRBJ1-6 and V is TRBV5-6; no definite D call. In germline, CDR1 is SGHDT, CDR2 YYEEEE. CDR3 length equals 18 residues. V lost 4 bases, J lost 0 bases, and 17 bases lay in between. This CDR3 reads CASSLWAIMSSYNSPLHF. Written as DNA, the CDR3 is TGTGCCAGCAGCCTGTGGGCGATAATGAGCTCCTATAATTCACCCCTCCACTTT.

The chain recombines TRBV5-4 with TRBJ2-3, with TRBD1 matching over 9 bases. CDR3 length: 16 residues. Germline V CDR1 and CDR2: SGHNT, YYREEE (reference sequence). Trimming at V came to 4 bases and at J to 4 bases, leaving 10 bases not matched to a gene. CDR3 sequence (DNA): TGTGCCAGCAGCAAAACGACAGGGGGATTTCCAGATACGCAGTATTTT. Protein: CASSKTTGGFPDTQYF.

The chain has TRBV28 and TRBJ1-2; D is unclear. This CDR3 contains 12 residues. Trimming removed 3 bases at V and 6 bases at J, with 8 bases between. The V gene's germline CDR1 is MDHEN and CDR2 SYDVKM. The CDR3 DNA sequence: TGTGCCAGCAGTTTGTGGCAGGATGGCTACACCTTC. It yields the protein CASSLWQDGYTF.

This clone has just a few counts. The chain couples TRBV5-1 to TRBJ1-5, with 11 bases fitting TRBD1. V trimming: 2 bases; J trimming: 5 bases; junction bases outside the gene matches: 3. This CDR3 comprises 15 residues. CDR1 SGHRS and CDR2 YFSETQ come from the germline V gene. This chain's CDR3 is CASSLWTGGDQPQHF. As DNA, the CDR3 is TGCGCCAGCAGCTTATGGACAGGGGGCGATCAGCCCCAGCATTTT.

The chain has TRBV6-5 and TRBJ2-1, with TRBD2 matching over 12 bases. The CDR3 is made up of 16 amino acids. J lost 6 bases, V lost 2 bases, and 5 bases had no gene match. Per the germline V gene, CDR1 is MNHEY and CDR2 is SVGAGI. The CDR3 sequence is CASSYQPGLAGNEQFF. The CDR3 DNA sequence: TGTGCCAGCAGTTACCAGCCGGGACTAGCGGGCAATGAGCAGTTCTTC.

This chain uses TRBV9 with TRBJ2-3, with 10 positions matching TRBD2. The V gene end was trimmed by 0 bases and the J gene end by 4 bases; junction bases not matched to a gene: 2. CDR1 is SGDLS, CDR2 YYNGEE, per germline. The CDR3 loop spans 15 amino acids. Written as DNA, the CDR3 is TGTGCCAGCAGCGTAGCTAGCGGGAGCGCAGATACGCAGTATTTT. It specifies CASSVASGSADTQYF.

The chain is built from TRBV5-4 and TRBJ1-1, with unresolved D. Trimming left V 5 bases short and J 5 bases short, with 16 bases between. The CDR3 consists of 14 residues. Germline V gene sequence: CDR1 SGHNT, CDR2 YYREEE (reference sequence). The DNA for the CDR3 is TGTGCCAGCAGGTTGAAAAGTTCGCTAACTGAAGCTTTCTTT. It is translated as CASRLKSSLTEAFF.

The chain carries TRBV10-3 and TRBJ2-3; a weak D match, TRBD2 (6 bases). The ends were cut back, 4 bases at V and 3 bases at J, with 20 bases in the middle. Germline V gene lookup returns CDR1 ENHRY and CDR2 SYGVKD. There are 17 residues in the CDR3. This CDR3 is CAISARAETSITDTQYF. The CDR3 bases are TGTGCCATCAGTGCTCGTGCGGAAACTAGCATAACAGATACGCAGTATTTT.

The rearrangement links TRBV30 to TRBJ1-5; a possible D gene is TRBD1 (5 bases). CDR1 is GTSNPN and CDR2 is SVGIG in the germline V gene (reference sequence). Trimming took off 2 bases at V and 7 bases at J, with 12 bases between the two ends. The CDR3 spans 13 residues. CDR3 DNA: TGTGCCTGGAGTTCGGGTGACAGACAGCCCCAGCATTTT. Translating gives CAWSSGDRQPQHF.

The rearrangement uses TRBV5-4 and TRBJ1-2; the match to TRBD1 covers 9 bases. The V segment lost 4 bases and the J segment 6 bases; nucleotides outside the gene matches: 16. The CDR3 consists of 17 residues. Germline V gene sequence: CDR1 SGHNT, CDR2 YYREEE (reference sequence). The CDR3 nucleotides read TGTGCCAGCAGCCAAACAGGGGGCGGACTCGGAGTCGATGGCTACACCTTC. It codes for CASSQTGGGLGVDGYTF.

V and J are TRBV12-3 or TRBV12-4 and TRBJ1-2, with D tentatively TRBD1 (6 bases). The CDR3 covers 12 residues. Between the trimmed V and J ends, which lost 5 bases and 7 bases, there was a span of 11 bases. The CDR3 loop is CASSPGAAGYTF. CDR3 coding DNA: TGTGCCAGCAGTCCAGGGGCCGCTGGCTACACCTTC.

The J gene is TRBJ2-2, the V gene TRBV19; 7 bases align to TRBD2. The junction had 12 bases not matched to a gene; V was cut back by 6 bases and J by 5 bases. CDR1 is LNHDA, CDR2 SQIVND, per germline (reference sequence). The CDR3 totals 16 residues. The CDR3 coding sequence is TGTGCCAGTAGATCAGATCGGGGGGTGTTAACCGGGGAGCTGTTTTTT. Translated, it gives CASRSDRGVLTGELFF.

The rearrangement uses TRBV9 and TRBJ2-1; D is possibly TRBD1 (6 bases). CDR3 length equals 15 residues. V was pared by 2 bases and J by 5 bases, with 14 bases between. CDR1 and CDR2 (germline): SGDLS, YYNGEE. CDR3 protein: CASSVTGQLNNEQFF. DNA for the CDR3: TGTGCCAGCAGCGTTACCGGACAGCTTAACAATGAGCAGTTCTTC.

V usage is TRBV5-5 and J usage is TRBJ1-1; 10 bases fit TRBD1. CDR3 length equals 15 residues. Germline V gene sequence: CDR1 SGHKS, CDR2 YYEKEE (reference sequence). Trimming took 4 bases from V and 4 from J; bases not matched to a gene: 7. Here the CDR3 DNA reads TGTGCCAGCAGCCATAGGACAGGGGGAGTCACTGAAGCTTTCTTT. Translating it yields CASSHRTGGVTEAFF.

V gene TRBV7-6 combines with J gene TRBJ2-5; 11 bases align to TRBD2. Germline CDR1 is SGHVS and CDR2 is FNYEAQ. CDR3 length equals 15 residues. The J segment lost 4 bases and the V segment lost 5 bases, leaving 6 bases of the junction unmatched. CDR3 region: CASSAAGTSGETQYF. The CDR3 nucleotides are TGTGCCAGCAGCGCCGCCGGGACTAGCGGAGAGACCCAGTACTTC.

This clone showed up just a few times. The rearrangement joins TRBV3-1 (or the pseudogene TRBV3-2) to TRBJ1-1; D may be TRBD1 (5 bases). The germline V gene has CDR1 LGHDT and CDR2 YNNKEL (reference sequence). Trimming took 2 bases from V and 2 from J, leaving 9 bases between them. The CDR3 extends over 14 amino acids. The CDR3 region has the DNA TGTGCCAGCAGCCAACTCCAGGGAAACACTGAAGCTTTCTTT. Translation: CASSQLQGNTEAFF.

This chain links TRBV7-9 with TRBJ2-7, with 7 bases lining up with TRBD1. CDR1 and CDR2 from the germline V gene are SEHNR and FQNEAQ (reference sequence). V shed 5 bases, J shed 2 bases, and the junction held 6 bases outside the gene matches. This CDR3 is 14 amino acids long. The CDR3 sequence: CASSTTGSAYEQYF. The CDR3 DNA is TGTGCCAGCAGCACGACAGGGTCTGCCTACGAGCAGTACTTC. The variable domain in full, with the rest retrieved from reference TRBV7-9 and TRBJ2-7, is DTGVSQNPRHKITKRGQNVTFRCDPISEHNRLYWYRQTLGQGPEFLTYFQNEAQLEKSRLLSDRFSAERPKGSFSTLEIQRTEQGDSAMYLCASSTTGSAYEQYFGPGTRLTVT.

This chain connects TRBV11-2 to TRBJ1-2; 9 bases are shared with TRBD1. V shed 1 base and J 3 bases; nucleotides not matched to a gene: 3. This CDR3 has 15 amino acids. The germline V gene encodes CDR1 SGHAT and CDR2 FQNNGV. As DNA, the CDR3 is TGTGCCAGCAGCTTAGGACGGACAGGGGACTATGGCTACACCTTC. Translating gives CASSLGRTGDYGYTF.

This chain uses TRBV28 with TRBJ1-3, with 10 positions matching TRBD1. With V trimmed by 4 bases and J by 2 bases, 5 bases remained unmatched. CDR1 and CDR2 (germline): MDHEN, SYDVKM. The CDR3 has 16 residues. CDR3 sequence: CASSSAGTGAGNTIYF. In DNA form, the CDR3 reads TGTGCCAGCAGTTCGGCCGGGACAGGGGCTGGAAACACCATATATTTT. The full variable domain, in which reference TRBV28 and TRBJ1-3 provide the parts outside the CDR3, is DVKVTQSSRYLVKRTGEKVFLECVQDMDHENMFWYRQDPGLGLRLIYFSYDVKMKEKGDIPEGYSVSREKKERFSLILESASTNQTSMYLCASSSAGTGAGNTIYFGEGSWLTVV.

The chain is built from TRBV6-5 and TRBJ2-1; 9 nucleotides line up with TRBD1. The junction had 6 bases not matched to a gene; V was cut back by 5 bases and J by 7 bases. CDR1 and CDR2 from the germline V gene are MNHEY and SVGAGI. The CDR3 spans 14 residues. The DNA of the CDR3 is TGTGCCAGCAGTCCACCGACAGGGGGAAATGAGCAGTTCTTC. Amino acid sequence: CASSPPTGGNEQFF.

The genes are TRBV4-2 and TRBJ2-7; no clear D gene. The CDR3 runs to 17 residues. CDR1 and CDR2 (germline): LGHNA, YNFKEQ. The V gene lost 0 bases and the J gene lost 1 base, with 16 bases spanning the gap. In DNA form, the CDR3 reads TGTGCCAGCAGCCAAGATCGATCTTTAGACAAGTCCTACGAGCAGTACTTC. Translated, it gives CASSQDRSLDKSYEQYF.

The gene calls are TRBV7-9 and TRBJ2-5; 8 nucleotides agree with TRBD2. Germline CDR1 SEHNR, CDR2 FQNEAQ (reference sequence). J lost 7 bases, V lost 5 bases, and 9 bases had no gene match. The CDR3 is made up of 14 amino acids. The CDR3 region has the DNA TGTGCCAGCAGCCGTCCCCTTAGCGGGACGACCCAGTACTTC. Protein product: CASSRPLSGTTQYF.

This chain connects TRBV30 to TRBJ2-1; TRBD1 might be the D (6 bases). The CDR3 runs to 16 residues. CDR1 is GTSNPN and CDR2 is SVGIG in the germline V gene (reference sequence). Trimming removed 3 bases from V and 4 bases from J, with 19 bases in between. The CDR3 sequence is CAWRTIRGRGYNEQFF. Here the CDR3 DNA reads TGTGCCTGGAGAACGATAAGGGGAAGGGGGTACAATGAGCAGTTCTTC.

The chain joins TRBV6-6 to TRBJ2-7; 8 nucleotides agree with TRBD1. The CDR3 runs to 16 residues. The germline V gene encodes CDR1 MNHNY and CDR2 SVGAGI (reference sequence). Trimming at V came to 0 bases and at J to 0 bases, leaving 4 bases not matched to a gene. In nucleotides, the CDR3 is TGTGCCAGCAGTTACTCAGGTGGGACAGGCTCCTACGAGCAGTACTTC. This gives the protein CASSYSGGTGSYEQYF.